In this sample, the clone carrying this T cell receptor (beta chain) turned up many times. No antigen is known for it. Time point specified: newly diagnosed GD, antithyroid drugs for less than 3 months. The TCR library used RNA extracted from PBMCs. It was American Thyroid Association guidelines that determined Graves' disease diagnosis. Each of the patients was recruited from an endocrinology department situated in Xi'an, China. This sample was included in a study of regulatory T cells in long-lasting Graves disease. Study-level results: Owing to a sample size that was small, accuracy may have been reduced.

This CDR3 has 16 residues. V was clipped by 0 bases and J by 5 bases; unmatched bases: 7. The V gene's germline CDR1 is SGHRS and CDR2 YFSETQ. Researchers made TCR beta libraries by using iRepertoire HTBI primers and running Arm-PCR on CDR3 regions. TCRdb re-called the multiplex PCR reads through MiXCR, storing one row per CDR3 protein. The sample consists of about 530,000 distinct CDR3 sequences, approximately 16% of them appearing once. This same sample was also taken into another study, of T cells in Graves' hyperthyroidism and ophthalmopathy.

The source was peripheral blood mononuclear cells (PBMCs), collected at new diagnosis, from a patient treated with antithyroid drugs. The TCR comes from a woman aged 35-65 years with Graves disease. This sequence joins TRBV5-1 and TRBJ2-5; 10 nucleotides line up with TRBD2. The CDR3 nucleotides read TGCGCCAGCAGCTTGGTGCTAGCGGGGGACGGGGAGACCCAGTACTTC. Residues: CASSLVLAGDGETQYF.